This T cell receptor beta chain was documented in a study of patients and donors after allogeneic stem cell transplantation. The CDR3 sequence is 15 residues long. Germline V gene sequence: CDR1 MNHEY, CDR2 SMNVEV (reference sequence). V lost 5 bases to trimming and J lost 3 bases; unmatched junction nucleotides: 9. From the RT-PCR reads, TCRdb called clonotypes with MiXCR, one entry per CDR3 protein. The sample yields about 410,000 distinct CDR3 sequences, under 20% seen once. The specimen was blood, either unsorted or a sorted T cell fraction (not recorded which). The sequence derives from a human donor who was either an allogeneic HSCT recipient or a stem cell or donor lymphocyte infusion donor (not recorded which). It is not recorded whose cells these are; they may come from a transplant donor. The rearrangement links TRBV27 to TRBJ2-7, with 8 bases aligning to TRBD2. The CDR3 region is CASSPRGGGLYEQYF. The CDR3 region has the DNA TGTGCCAGCAGTCCCCGGGGCGGGGGGCTCTACGAGCAGTACTTC.